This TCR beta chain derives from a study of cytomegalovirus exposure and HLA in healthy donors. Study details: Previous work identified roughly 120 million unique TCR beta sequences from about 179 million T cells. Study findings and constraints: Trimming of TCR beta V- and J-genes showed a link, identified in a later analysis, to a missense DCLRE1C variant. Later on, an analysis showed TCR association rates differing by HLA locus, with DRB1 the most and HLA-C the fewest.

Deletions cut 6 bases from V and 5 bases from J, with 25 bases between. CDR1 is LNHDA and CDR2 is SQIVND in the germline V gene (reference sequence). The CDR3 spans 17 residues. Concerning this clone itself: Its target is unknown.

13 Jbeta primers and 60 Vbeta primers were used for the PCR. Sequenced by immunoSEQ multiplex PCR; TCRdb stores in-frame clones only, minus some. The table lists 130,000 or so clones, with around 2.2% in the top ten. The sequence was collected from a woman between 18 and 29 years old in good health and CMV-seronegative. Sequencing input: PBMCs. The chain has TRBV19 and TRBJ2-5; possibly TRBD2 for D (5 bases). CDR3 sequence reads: CASSPGLLAIRSETQYF. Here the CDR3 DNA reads TGTGCCAGTAGCCCCGGTCTGTTAGCGATACGGTCGGAGACCCAGTACTTC.